This note documents a single TCR beta chain sequence. How the authors handled the data: Estimated nucleated cell counts came from reference gene primer amplification. Sequencing was performed with immunoSEQ multiplex PCR; in TCRdb, only in-frame clones are kept and a portion is missing. V, J and clone size were drawn from that table, and D and trimming were deduced from the DNA. The sample records about 180,000 clones, approximately 85% being singletons. The sample comes from a study of blood T cell repertoires in COVID-19. V shed 4 bases and J 4 bases; nucleotides not matched to a gene: 6. The CDR3 runs to 15 residues. Germline V gene lookup returns CDR1 SGHRS and CDR2 YFSETQ. The Seattle site enrolled patients during active infection and followed them longitudinally.

The chain couples TRBV5-1 to TRBJ2-3; 10 bases are a match to TRBD2. The receptor comes from a man older than 75 with COVID-19, enrolled during active disease. Material for sequencing was peripheral blood. CDR3 nucleotide sequence: TGCGCCAGCAGCCGTCTAGCGGGGGTCGCAGATACGCAGTATTTT. It yields the protein CASSRLAGVADTQYF.